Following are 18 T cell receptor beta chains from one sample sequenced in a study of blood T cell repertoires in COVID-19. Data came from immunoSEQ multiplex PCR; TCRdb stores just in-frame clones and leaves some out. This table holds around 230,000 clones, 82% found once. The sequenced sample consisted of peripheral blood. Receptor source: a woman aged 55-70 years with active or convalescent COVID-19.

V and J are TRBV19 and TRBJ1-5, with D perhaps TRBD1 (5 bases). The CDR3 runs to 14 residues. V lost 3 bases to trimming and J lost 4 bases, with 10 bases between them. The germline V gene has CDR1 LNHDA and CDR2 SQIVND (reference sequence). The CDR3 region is CASSIGRVNQPQHF. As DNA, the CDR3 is TGTGCCAGTAGTATTGGCAGGGTGAATCAGCCCCAGCATTTT.

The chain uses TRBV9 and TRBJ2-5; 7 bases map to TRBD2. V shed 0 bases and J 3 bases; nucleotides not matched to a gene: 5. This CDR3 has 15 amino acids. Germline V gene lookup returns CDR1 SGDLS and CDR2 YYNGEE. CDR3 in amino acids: CASSVDSAGEETQYF. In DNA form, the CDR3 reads TGTGCCAGCAGCGTAGATTCGGCGGGGGAAGAGACCCAGTACTTC.

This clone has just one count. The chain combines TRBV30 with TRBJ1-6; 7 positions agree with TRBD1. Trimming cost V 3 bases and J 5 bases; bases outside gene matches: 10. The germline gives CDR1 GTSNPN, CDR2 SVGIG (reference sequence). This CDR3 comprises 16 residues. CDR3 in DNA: TGTGCCTGGAGGGGTCCTGGACAGGTCCATAATTCACCCCTCCACTTT. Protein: CAWRGPGQVHNSPLHF.

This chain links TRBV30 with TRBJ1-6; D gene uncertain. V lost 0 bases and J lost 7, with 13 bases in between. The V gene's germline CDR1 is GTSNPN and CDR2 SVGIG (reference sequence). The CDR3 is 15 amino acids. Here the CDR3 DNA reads TGTGCCTGGAGTGTACGGAGACCCCTAAATTCACCCCTCCACTTT. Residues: CAWSVRRPLNSPLHF.

The CDR3 sequence: CASSLEAGGHYEQYF. The CDR3 region has the DNA TGCGCCAGCAGCTTGGAGGCAGGGGGCCACTACGAGCAGTACTTC. J is TRBJ2-7 and V is TRBV5-1, with 8 nucleotides matching TRBD1. Germline CDR1 is SGHRS and CDR2 is YFSETQ. J gave up 3 bases and V 0 bases, and 5 bases lay outside the gene matches. This CDR3 has 15 amino acids. Full variable domain (remainder filled in from reference TRBV5-1 and TRBJ2-7): KAGVTQTPRYLIKTRGQQVTLSCSPISGHRSVSWYQQTPGQGLQFLFEYFSETQRNKGNFPGRFSGRQFSNSRSEMNVSTLELGDSALYLCASSLEAGGHYEQYFGPGTRLTVT.

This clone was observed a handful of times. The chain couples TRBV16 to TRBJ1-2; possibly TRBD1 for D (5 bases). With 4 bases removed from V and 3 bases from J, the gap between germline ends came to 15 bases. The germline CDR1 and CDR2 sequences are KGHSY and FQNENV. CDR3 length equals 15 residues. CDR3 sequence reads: CASSLKYGGDYGYTF. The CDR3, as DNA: TGTGCCAGCAGCCTCAAATACGGGGGAGACTATGGCTACACCTTC.

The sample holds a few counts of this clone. CDR3 DNA sequence: TGTGCCAGCAGACCCCGGGACAGGGAATCCACTGAAGCTTTCTTT. Translation: CASRPRDRESTEAFF. The rearrangement uses TRBV25-1 and TRBJ1-1; 9 bases align to TRBD1. The CDR3 sequence is 15 residues long. Germline trimming cut 6 bases from V and 4 bases from J; bases unmatched to any gene: 9. In germline, CDR1 is MGHDK, CDR2 SYGVNS.

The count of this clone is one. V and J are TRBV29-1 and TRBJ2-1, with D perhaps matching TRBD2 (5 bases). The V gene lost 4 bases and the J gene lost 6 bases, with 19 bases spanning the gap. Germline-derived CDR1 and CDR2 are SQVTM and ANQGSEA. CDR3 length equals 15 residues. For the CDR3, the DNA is TGCAGCGTTGCAACAGTAGAGGGAATTGGCAATGAGCAGTTCTTC. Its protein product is CSVATVEGIGNEQFF.

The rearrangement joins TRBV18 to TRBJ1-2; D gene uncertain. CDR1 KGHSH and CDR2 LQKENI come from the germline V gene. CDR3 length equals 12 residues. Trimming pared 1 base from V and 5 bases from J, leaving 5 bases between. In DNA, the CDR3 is TGTGCCAGCTCACCACAATCTTATGGCTACACCTTC. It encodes CASSPQSYGYTF.

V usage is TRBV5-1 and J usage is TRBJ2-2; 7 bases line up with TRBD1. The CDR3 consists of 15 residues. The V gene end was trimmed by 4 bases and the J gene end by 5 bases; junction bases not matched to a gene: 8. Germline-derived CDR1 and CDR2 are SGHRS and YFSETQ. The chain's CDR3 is CASSDDYRGTGELFF. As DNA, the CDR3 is TGCGCCAGCAGCGACGACTACAGGGGAACCGGGGAGCTGTTTTTT.

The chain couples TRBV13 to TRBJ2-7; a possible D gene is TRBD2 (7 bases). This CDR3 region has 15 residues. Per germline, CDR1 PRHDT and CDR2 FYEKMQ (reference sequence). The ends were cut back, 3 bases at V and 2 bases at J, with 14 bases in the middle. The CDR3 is CASSFRGGAPYEQYF. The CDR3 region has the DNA TGTGCCAGCAGCTTCCGAGGGGGGGCCCCCTACGAGCAGTACTTC.

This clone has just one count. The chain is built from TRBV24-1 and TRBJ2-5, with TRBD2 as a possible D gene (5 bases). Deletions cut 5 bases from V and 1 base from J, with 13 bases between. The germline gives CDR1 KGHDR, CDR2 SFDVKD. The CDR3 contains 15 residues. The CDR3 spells CATSASRDPQETQYF. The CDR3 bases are TGTGCCACCAGTGCTAGCCGAGACCCCCAAGAGACCCAGTACTTC.

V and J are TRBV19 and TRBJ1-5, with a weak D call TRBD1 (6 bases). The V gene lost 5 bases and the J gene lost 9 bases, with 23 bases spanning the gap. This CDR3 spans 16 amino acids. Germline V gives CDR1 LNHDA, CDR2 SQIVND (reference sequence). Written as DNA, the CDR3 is TGTGCCAGTAGTCTCAATCCCGGGACAACCCCTGGGCCCCAGCATTTT. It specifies CASSLNPGTTPGPQHF.

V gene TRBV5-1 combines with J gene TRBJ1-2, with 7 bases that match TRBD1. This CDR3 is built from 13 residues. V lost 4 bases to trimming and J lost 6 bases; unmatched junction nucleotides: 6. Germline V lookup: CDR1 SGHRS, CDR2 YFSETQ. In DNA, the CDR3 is TGCGCCAGCAGCCCCGGACAGGAAGATGGCTACACCTTC. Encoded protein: CASSPGQEDGYTF.

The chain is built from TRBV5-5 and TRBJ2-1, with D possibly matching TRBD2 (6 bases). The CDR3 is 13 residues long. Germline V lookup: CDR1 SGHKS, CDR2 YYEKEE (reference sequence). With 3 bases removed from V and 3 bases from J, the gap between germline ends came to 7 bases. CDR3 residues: CASSSAGYNEQFF. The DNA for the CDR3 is TGTGCCAGCAGCTCAGCGGGCTACAATGAGCAGTTCTTC.

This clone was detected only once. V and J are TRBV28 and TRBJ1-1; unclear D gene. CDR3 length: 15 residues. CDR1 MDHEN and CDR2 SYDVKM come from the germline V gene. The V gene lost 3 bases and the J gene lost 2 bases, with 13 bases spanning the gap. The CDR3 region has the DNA TGTGCCAGCAGTTTTCTTGGGGAGGGCAACACTGAAGCTTTCTTT. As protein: CASSFLGEGNTEAFF.

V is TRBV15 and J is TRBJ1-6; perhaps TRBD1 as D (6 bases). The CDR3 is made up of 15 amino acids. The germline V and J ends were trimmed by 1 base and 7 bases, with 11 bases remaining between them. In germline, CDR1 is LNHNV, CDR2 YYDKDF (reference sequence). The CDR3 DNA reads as TGTGCCACCAGCAGAGGGACAGTACCGAATTCACCCCTCCACTTT. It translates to CATSRGTVPNSPLHF.

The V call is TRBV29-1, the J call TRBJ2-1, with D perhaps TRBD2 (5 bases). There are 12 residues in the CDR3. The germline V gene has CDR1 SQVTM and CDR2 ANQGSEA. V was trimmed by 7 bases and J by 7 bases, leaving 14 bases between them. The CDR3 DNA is TGCAGCGCACGTCGGGATTGGAATGAGCAGTTCTTC. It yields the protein CSARRDWNEQFF.